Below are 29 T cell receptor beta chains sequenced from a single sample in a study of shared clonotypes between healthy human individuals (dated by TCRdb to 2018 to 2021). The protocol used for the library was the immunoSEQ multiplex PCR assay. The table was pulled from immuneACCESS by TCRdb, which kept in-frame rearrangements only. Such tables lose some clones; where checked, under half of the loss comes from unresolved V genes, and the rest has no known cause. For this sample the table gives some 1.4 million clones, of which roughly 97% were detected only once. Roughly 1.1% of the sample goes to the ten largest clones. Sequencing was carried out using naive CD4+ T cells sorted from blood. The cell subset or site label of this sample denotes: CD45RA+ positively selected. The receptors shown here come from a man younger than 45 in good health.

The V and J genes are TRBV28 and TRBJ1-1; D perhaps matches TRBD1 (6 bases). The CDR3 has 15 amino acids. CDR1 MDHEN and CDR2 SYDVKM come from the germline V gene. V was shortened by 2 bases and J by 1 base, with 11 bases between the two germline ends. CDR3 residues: CASSLTRGRNTEAFF. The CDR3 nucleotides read TGTGCCAGCAGTTTAACGAGGGGGAGGAACACTGAAGCTTTCTTT.

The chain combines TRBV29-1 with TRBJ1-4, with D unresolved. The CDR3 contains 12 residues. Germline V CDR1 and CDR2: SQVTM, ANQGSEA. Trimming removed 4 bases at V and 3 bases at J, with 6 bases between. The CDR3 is CSVASANEKLFF. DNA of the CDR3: TGCAGCGTTGCTTCGGCTAATGAAAAACTGTTTTTT.

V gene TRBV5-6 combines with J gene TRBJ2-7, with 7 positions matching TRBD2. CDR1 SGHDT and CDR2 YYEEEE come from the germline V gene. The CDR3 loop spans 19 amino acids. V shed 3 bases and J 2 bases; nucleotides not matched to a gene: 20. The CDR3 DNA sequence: TGTGCCAGCAGCTCCCTGGGCGGGGCGGGAGATCATTTCGCCTACGAGCAGTACTTC. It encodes CASSSLGGAGDHFAYEQYF.

The CDR3 nucleotides read TGCGCCAGCAGCTTGCCCCTGGAAACCTGGCGGAGGGGGCAGGACTACAATGAGCAGTTCTTC. This sequence encodes CASSLPLETWRRGQDYNEQFF. This sequence joins TRBV5-1 and TRBJ2-1; D perhaps matches TRBD1 (7 bases). The germline CDR1 and CDR2 sequences are SGHRS and YFSETQ. The CDR3 loop spans 21 amino acids. V was clipped by 1 base and J by 3 bases, with 29 bases between them.

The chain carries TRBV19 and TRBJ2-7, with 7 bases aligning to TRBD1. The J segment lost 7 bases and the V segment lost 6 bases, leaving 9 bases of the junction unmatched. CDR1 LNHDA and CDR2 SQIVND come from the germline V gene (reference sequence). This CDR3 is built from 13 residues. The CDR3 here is CASRRQGSREQYF. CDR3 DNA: TGTGCCAGTAGAAGACAGGGTAGTCGGGAGCAGTACTTC.

The CDR3 loop reads CASSGNPGQSYNEQFF. As DNA, the CDR3 is TGTGCCAGCAGTGGAAACCCGGGACAGTCCTACAATGAGCAGTTCTTC. The gene calls are TRBV6-1 and TRBJ2-1; 7 bases are shared with TRBD1. CDR1 is MNHNS and CDR2 is SASEGT in the germline V gene. The CDR3 covers 16 residues. The V segment lost 4 bases and the J segment 1 base; nucleotides outside the gene matches: 7.

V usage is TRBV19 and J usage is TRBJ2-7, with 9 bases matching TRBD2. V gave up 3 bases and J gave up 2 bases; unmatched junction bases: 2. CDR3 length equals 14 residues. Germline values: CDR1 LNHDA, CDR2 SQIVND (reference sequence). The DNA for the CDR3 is TGTGCCAGTAGTATTGCGGGAGGGACCTACGAGCAGTACTTC. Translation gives CASSIAGGTYEQYF.

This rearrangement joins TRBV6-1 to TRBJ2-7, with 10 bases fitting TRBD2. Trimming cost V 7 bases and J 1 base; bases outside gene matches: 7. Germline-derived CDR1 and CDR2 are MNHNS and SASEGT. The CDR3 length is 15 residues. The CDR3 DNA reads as TGTGCCAGCAAAGACGCTAGCGGGGGATCCTACGAGCAGTACTTC. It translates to CASKDASGGSYEQYF.

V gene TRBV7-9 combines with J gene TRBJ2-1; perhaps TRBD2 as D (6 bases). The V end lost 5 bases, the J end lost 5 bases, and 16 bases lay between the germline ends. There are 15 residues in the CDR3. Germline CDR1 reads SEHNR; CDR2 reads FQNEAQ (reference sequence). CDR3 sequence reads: CASSLRGNADNEQFF. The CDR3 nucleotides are TGTGCCAGCAGCCTACGCGGGAACGCGGACAATGAGCAGTTCTTC.

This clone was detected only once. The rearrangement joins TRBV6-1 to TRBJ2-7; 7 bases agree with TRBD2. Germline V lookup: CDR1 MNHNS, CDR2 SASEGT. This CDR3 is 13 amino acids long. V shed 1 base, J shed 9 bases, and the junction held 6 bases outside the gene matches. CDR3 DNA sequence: TGTGCCAGCAGTGAAGGGGGGAGGGTCGGGCAGTACTTC. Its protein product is CASSEGGRVGQYF.

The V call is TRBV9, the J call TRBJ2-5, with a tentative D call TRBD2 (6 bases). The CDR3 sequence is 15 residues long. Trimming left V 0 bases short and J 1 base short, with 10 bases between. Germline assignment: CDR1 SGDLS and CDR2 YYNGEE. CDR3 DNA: TGTGCCAGCAGCGTAGGTTTGGGGGGCCAAGAGACCCAGTACTTC. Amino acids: CASSVGLGGQETQYF.

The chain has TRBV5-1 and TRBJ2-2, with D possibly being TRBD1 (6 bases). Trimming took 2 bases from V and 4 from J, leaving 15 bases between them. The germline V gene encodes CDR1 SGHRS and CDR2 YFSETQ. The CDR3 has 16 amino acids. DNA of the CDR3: TGCGCCAGCAGCTTACAGGGCACGGGCGTCACCGGGGAGCTGTTTTTT. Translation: CASSLQGTGVTGELFF.

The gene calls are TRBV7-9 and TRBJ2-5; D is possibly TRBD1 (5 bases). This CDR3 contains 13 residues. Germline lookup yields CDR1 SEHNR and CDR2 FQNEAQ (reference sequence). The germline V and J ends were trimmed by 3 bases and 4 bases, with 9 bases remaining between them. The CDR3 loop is CASSFAGPETQYF. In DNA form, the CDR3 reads TGTGCCAGCAGCTTTGCAGGGCCAGAGACCCAGTACTTC.

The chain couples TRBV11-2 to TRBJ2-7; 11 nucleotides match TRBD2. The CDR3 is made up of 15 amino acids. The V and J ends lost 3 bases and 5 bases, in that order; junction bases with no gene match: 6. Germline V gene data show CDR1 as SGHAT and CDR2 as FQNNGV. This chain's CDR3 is CASSFPTSGSHEQYF. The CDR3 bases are TGTGCCAGCAGCTTCCCCACTAGCGGGAGCCACGAGCAGTACTTC. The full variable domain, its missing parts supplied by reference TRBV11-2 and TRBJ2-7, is EAGVAQSPRYKIIEKRQSVAFWCNPISGHATLYWYQQILGQGPKLLIQFQNNGVVDDSQLPKDRFSAERLKGVDSTLKIQPAKLEDSAVYLCASSFPTSGSHEQYFGPGTRLTVT.

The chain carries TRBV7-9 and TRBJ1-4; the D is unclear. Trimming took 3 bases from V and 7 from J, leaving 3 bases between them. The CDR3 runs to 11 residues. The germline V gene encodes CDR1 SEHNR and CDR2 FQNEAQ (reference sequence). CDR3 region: CASSFIEKLFF. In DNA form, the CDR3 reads TGTGCCAGCAGCTTTATTGAAAAACTGTTTTTT.

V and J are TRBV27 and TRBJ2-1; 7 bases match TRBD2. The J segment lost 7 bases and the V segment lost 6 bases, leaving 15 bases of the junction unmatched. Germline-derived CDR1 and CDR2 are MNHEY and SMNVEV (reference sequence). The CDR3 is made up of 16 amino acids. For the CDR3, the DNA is TGTGCCAGCAGGTTAATGTTGGGAGGGCCGGGTAATGAGCAGTTCTTC. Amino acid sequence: CASRLMLGGPGNEQFF.

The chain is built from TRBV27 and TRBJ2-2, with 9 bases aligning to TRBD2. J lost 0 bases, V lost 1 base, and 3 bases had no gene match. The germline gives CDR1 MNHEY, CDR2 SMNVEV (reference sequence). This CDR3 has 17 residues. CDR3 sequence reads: CASSLLGGRANTGELFF. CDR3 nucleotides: TGTGCCAGCAGTTTATTGGGCGGGAGGGCGAACACCGGGGAGCTGTTTTTT.

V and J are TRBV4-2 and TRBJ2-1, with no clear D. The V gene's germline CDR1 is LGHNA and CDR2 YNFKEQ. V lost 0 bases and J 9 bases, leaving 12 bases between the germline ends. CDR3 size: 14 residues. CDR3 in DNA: TGTGCCAGCAGCCAAGAGGCTTTATGGCGTGAGCAGTTCTTC. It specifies CASSQEALWREQFF.

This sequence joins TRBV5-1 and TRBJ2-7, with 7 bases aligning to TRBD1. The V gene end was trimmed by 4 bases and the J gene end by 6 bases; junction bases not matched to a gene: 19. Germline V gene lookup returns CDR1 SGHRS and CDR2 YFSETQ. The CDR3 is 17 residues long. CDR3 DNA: TGCGCCAGCAGCCGAGCCAGAGGGGGCGATGGTTATTCCGAGCAGTACTTC. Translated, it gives CASSRARGGDGYSEQYF.

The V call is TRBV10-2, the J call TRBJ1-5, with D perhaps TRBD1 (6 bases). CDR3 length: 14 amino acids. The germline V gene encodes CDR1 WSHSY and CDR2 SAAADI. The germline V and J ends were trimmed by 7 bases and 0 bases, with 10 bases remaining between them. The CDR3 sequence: CASKGGYSNQPQHF. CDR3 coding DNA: TGCGCCAGCAAGGGGGGGTATAGCAATCAGCCCCAGCATTTT.

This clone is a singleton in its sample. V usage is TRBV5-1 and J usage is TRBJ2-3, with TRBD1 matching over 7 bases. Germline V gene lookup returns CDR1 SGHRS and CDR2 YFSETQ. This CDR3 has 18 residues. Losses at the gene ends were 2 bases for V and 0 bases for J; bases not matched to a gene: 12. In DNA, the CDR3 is TGCGCCAGCAGCTTTGTCCAAGGGGGCAGCACTAGCACAGATACGCAGTATTTT. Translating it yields CASSFVQGGSTSTDTQYF.

The CDR3 nucleotides are TGTGCCAGCAGACCCTATCTGGGGAACACTGAAGCTTTCTTT. It encodes CASRPYLGNTEAFF. The chain recombines TRBV7-8 with TRBJ1-1; unclear D gene. V lost 6 bases, J lost 1 base, and 12 bases lay in between. The CDR3 is 14 residues long. Per germline, CDR1 SGHVS and CDR2 FQNEAQ.

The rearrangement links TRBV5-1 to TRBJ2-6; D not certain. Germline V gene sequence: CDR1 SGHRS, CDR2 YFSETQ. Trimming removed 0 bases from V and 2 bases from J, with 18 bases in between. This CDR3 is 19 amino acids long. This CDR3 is CASSLVVPHGYTGANVLTF. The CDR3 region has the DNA TGCGCCAGCAGCTTGGTGGTCCCTCACGGGTACACTGGGGCCAACGTCCTGACTTTC.

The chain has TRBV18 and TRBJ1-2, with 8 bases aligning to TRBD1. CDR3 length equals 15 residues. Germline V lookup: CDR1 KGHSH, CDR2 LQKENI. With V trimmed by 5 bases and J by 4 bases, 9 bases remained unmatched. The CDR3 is CASSVTGEQSYGYTF. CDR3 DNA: TGTGCCAGCTCAGTGACAGGGGAGCAGTCCTATGGCTACACCTTC. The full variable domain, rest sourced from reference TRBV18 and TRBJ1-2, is NAGVMQNPRHLVRRRGQEARLRCSPMKGHSHVYWYRQLPEEGLKFMVYLQKENIIDESGMPKERFSAEFPKEGPSILRIQQVVRGDSAAYFCASSVTGEQSYGYTFGSGTRLTVV.

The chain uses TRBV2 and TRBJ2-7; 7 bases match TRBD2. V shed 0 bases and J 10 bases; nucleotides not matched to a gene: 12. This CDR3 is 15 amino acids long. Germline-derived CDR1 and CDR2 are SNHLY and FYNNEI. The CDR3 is CASSEAGLDHAVQYF. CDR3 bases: TGTGCCAGCAGTGAAGCCGGACTAGACCACGCCGTACAGTACTTC.

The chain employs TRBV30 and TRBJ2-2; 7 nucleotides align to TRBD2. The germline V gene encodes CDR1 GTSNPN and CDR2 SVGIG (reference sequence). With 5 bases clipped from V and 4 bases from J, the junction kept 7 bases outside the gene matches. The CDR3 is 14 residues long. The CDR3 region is CAWAGGLFTGELFF. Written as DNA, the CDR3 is TGTGCCTGGGCCGGGGGACTATTCACCGGGGAGCTGTTTTTT.

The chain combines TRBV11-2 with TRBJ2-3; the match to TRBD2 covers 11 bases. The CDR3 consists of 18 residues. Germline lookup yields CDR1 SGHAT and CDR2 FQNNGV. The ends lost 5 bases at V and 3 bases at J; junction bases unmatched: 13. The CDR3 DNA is TGTGCCAGCAGCCCTAATAGCGGGAGGGCCAAGGTAACAGATACGCAGTATTTT. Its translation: CASSPNSGRAKVTDTQYF.

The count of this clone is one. CDR3 sequence: CASRPGTSGAYEQYF. CDR3 coding DNA: TGTGCCAGCAGGCCCGGGACTAGCGGTGCCTACGAGCAGTACTTC. This rearrangement joins TRBV14 to TRBJ2-7; 11 nucleotides agree with TRBD2. CDR3 length equals 15 residues. CDR1 and CDR2 (germline): SGHDN, FVKESK. V was clipped by 6 bases and J by 2 bases; unmatched bases: 6.

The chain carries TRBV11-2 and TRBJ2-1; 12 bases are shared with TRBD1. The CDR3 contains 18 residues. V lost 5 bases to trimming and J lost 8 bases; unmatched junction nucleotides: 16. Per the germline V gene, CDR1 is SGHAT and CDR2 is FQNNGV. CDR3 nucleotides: TGTGCCAGCAGCGCCCAAACGCCGGGACAGGGGGCGGTCGATGAGCAGTTCTTC. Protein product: CASSAQTPGQGAVDEQFF. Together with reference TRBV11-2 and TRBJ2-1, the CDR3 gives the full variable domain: EAGVAQSPRYKIIEKRQSVAFWCNPISGHATLYWYQQILGQGPKLLIQFQNNGVVDDSQLPKDRFSAERLKGVDSTLKIQPAKLEDSAVYLCASSAQTPGQGAVDEQFFGPGTRLTVL.